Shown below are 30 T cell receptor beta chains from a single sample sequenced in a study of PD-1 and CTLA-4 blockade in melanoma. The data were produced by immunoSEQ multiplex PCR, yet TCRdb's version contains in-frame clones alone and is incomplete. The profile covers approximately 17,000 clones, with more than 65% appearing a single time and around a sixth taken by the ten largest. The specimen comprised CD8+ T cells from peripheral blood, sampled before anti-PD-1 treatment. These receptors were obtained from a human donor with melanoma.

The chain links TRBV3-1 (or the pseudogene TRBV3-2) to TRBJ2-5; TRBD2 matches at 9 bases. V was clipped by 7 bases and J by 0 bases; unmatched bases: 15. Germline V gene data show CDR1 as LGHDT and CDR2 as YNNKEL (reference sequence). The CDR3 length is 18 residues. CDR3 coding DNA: TGTGCCAGCAACCCGGGGACTAGCTTAGGATCCTACCAAGAGACCCAGTACTTC. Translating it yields CASNPGTSLGSYQETQYF.

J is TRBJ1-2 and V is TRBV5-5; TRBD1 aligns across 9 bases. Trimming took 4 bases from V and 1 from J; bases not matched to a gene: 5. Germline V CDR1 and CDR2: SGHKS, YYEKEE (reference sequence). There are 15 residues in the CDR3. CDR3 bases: TGTGCCAGCAGCGGCGGGACAGGGAGTAACTATGGCTACACCTTC. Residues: CASSGGTGSNYGYTF.

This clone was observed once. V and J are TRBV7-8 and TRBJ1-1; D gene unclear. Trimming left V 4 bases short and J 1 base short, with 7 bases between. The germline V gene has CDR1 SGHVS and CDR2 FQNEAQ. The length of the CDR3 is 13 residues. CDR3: CASSWQKNTEAFF. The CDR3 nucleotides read TGTGCCAGCAGCTGGCAGAAGAACACTGAAGCTTTCTTT.

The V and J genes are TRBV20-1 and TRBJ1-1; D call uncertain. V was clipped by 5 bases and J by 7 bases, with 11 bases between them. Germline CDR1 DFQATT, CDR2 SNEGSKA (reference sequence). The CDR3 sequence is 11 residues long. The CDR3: CSARIGFEAFF. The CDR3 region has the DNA TGCAGTGCTCGTATCGGGTTTGAAGCTTTCTTT.

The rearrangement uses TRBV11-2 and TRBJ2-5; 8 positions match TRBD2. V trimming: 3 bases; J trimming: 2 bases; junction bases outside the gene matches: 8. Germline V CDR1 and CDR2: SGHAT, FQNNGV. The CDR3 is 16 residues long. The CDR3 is CASSFTAGDWQETQYF. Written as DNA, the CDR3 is TGTGCCAGCAGCTTCACAGCGGGAGACTGGCAAGAGACCCAGTACTTC.

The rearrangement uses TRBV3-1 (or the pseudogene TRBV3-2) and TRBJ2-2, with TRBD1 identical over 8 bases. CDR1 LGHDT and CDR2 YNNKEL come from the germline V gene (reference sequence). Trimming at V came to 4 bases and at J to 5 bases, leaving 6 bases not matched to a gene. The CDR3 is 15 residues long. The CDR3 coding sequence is TGTGCCAGCAGCCCCCAGGGGGCAAGGACCGGGGAGCTGTTTTTT. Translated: CASSPQGARTGELFF.

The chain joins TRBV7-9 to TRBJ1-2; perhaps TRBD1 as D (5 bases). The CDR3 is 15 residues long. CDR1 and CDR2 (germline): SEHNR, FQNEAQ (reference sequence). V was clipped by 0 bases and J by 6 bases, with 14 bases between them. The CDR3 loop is CASSLAAPGLNGYTF. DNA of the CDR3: TGTGCCAGCAGCTTAGCGGCGCCAGGGCTTAATGGCTACACCTTC.

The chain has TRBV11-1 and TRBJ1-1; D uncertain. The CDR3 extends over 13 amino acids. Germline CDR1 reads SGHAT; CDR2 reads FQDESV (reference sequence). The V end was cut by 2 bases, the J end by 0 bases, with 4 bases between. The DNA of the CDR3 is TGTGCCAGCAGCTTACACATGAACACTGAAGCTTTCTTT. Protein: CASSLHMNTEAFF.

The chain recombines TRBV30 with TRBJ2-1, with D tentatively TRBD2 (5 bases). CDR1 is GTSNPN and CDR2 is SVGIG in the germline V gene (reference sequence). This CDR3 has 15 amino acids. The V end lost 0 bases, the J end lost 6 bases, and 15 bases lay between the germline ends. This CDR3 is CAWSVHRGWGNEQFF. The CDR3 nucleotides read TGTGCCTGGAGTGTACATCGGGGATGGGGCAATGAGCAGTTCTTC.

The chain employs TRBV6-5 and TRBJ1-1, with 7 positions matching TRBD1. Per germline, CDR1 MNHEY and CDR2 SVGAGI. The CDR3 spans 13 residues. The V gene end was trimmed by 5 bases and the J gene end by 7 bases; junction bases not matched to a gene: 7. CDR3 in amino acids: CASSRDSLIEAFF. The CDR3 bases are TGTGCCAGCAGTCGGGACAGTTTGATTGAAGCTTTCTTT.

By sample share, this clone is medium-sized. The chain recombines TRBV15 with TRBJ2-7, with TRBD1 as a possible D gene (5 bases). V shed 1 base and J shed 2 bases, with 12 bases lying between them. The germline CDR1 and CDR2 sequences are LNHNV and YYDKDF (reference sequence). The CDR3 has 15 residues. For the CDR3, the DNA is TGTGCCACCAGCAGAGCCAAGGGGCTGGCCTACGAGCAGTACTTC. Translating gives CATSRAKGLAYEQYF.

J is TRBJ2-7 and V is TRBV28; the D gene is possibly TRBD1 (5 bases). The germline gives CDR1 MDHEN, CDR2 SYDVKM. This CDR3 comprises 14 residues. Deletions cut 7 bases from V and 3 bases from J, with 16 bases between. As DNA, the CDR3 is TGTGCCAGCAAGCCCGGTTGGGGCGACTACGAGCAGTACTTC. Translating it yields CASKPGWGDYEQYF.

The CDR3 sequence: CASSQGLAGSYEQYF. The CDR3 nucleotides read TGCGCCAGCAGCCAAGGCCTAGCGGGGAGTTACGAGCAGTACTTC. The chain uses TRBV4-1 and TRBJ2-7, with 9 bases lining up with TRBD2. Losses at the gene ends were 1 base for V and 4 bases for J; bases not matched to a gene: 5. Looked up from germline, CDR1 is MGHRA and CDR2 is YSYEKL. The CDR3 has 15 amino acids.

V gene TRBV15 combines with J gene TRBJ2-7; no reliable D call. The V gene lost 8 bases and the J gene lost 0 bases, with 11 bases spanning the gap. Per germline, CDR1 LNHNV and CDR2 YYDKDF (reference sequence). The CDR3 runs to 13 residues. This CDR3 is CATASGTSYEQYF. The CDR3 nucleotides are TGTGCCACCGCCTCGGGCACCTCCTACGAGCAGTACTTC. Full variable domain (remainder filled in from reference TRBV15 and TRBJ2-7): DAMVIQNPRYQVTQFGKPVTLSCSQTLNHNVMYWYQQKSSQAPKLLFHYYDKDFNNEADTPDNFQSRRPNTSFCFLDIRSPGLGDTAMYLCATASGTSYEQYFGPGTRLTVT.

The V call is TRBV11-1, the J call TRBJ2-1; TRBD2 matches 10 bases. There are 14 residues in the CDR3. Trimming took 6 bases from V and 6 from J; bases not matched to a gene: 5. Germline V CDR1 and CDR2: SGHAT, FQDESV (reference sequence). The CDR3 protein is CASSWTSGSNEQFF. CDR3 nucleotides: TGTGCCAGCAGTTGGACTAGCGGATCCAATGAGCAGTTCTTC.

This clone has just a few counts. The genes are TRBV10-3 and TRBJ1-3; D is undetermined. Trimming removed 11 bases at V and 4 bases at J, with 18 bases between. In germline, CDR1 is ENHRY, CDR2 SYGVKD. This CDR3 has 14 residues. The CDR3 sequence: CAFRASSMGNTIYF. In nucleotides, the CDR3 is TGTGCCTTCCGGGCGTCCTCTATGGGAAACACCATATATTTT.

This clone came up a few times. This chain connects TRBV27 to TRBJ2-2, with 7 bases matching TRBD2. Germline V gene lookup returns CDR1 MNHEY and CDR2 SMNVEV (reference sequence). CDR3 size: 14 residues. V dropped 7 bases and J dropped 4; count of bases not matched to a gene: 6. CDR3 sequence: CASTERGSTGELFF. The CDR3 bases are TGTGCCAGCACGGAGCGGGGAAGCACCGGGGAGCTGTTTTTT.

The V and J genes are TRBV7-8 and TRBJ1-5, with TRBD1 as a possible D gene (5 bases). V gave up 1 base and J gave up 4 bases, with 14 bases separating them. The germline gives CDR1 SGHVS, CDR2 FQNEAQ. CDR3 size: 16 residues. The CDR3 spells CASSLVDGGPNQPQHF. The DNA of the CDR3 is TGTGCCAGCAGCTTAGTCGATGGGGGACCGAATCAGCCCCAGCATTTT.

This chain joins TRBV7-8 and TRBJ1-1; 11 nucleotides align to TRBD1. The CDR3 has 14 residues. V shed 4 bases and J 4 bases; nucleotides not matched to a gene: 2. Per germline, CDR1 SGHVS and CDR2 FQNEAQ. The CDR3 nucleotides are TGTGCCAGCAGCTACGGGACAGGGGGCACTGAAGCTTTCTTT. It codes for CASSYGTGGTEAFF.

CDR3 coding DNA: TGTGCCAGCAGCCTCGACAGGGGGGGGTCCTACGAGCAGTACTTC. Residues: CASSLDRGGSYEQYF. This chain links TRBV7-8 with TRBJ2-7; 9 bases line up with TRBD1. Germline-derived CDR1 and CDR2 are SGHVS and FQNEAQ. This CDR3 spans 15 amino acids. V lost 5 bases and J lost 1; bases outside the gene matches: 6.

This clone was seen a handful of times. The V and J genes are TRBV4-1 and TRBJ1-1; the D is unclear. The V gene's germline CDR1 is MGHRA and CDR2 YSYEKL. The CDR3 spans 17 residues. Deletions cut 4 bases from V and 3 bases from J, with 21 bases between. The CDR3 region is CASSPDAQVVRYTEAFF. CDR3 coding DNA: TGCGCCAGCAGCCCAGATGCTCAAGTTGTCCGGTACACTGAAGCTTTCTTT.

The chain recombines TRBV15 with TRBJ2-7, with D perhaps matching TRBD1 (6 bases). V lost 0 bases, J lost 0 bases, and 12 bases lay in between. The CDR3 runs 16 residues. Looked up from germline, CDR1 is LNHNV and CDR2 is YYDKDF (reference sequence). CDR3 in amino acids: CATSRDLGASSYEQYF. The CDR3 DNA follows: TGTGCCACCAGCAGAGATCTGGGGGCTAGCTCCTACGAGCAGTACTTC.

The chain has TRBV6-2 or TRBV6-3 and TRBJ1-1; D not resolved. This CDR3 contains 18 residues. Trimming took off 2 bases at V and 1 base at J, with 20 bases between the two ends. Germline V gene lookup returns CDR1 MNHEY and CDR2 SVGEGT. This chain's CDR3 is CASSYGGETPLWNTEAFF. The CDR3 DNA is TGTGCCAGCAGTTACGGTGGGGAGACCCCCCTTTGGAACACTGAAGCTTTCTTT.

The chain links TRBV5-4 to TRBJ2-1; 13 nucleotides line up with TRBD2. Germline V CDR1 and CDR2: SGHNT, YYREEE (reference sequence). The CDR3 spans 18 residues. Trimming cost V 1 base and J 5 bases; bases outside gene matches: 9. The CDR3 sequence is CASSLYRGLAGVNNEQFF. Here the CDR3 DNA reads TGTGCCAGCAGCTTGTACCGAGGACTAGCGGGGGTTAACAATGAGCAGTTCTTC.

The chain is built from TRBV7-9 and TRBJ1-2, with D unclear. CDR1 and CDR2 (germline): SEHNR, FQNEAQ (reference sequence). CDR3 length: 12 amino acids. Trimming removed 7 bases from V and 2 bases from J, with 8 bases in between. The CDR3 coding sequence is TGTGCCAGCAAAACCTCCAACTATGGCTACACCTTC. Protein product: CASKTSNYGYTF. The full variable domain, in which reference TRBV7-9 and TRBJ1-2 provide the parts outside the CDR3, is DTGVSQNPRHKITKRGQNVTFRCDPISEHNRLYWYRQTLGQGPEFLTYFQNEAQLEKSRLLSDRFSAERPKGSFSTLEIQRTEQGDSAMYLCASKTSNYGYTFGSGTRLTVV.

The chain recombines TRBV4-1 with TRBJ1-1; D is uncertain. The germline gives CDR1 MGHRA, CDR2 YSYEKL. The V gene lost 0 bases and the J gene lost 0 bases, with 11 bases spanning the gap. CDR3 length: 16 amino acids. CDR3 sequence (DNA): TGCGCCAGCAGCCAAGATAAGACGGGAATGAACACTGAAGCTTTCTTT. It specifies CASSQDKTGMNTEAFF.

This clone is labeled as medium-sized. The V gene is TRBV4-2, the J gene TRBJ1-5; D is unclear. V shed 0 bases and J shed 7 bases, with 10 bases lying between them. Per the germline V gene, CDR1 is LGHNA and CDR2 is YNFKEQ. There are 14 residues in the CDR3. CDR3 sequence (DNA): TGTGCCAGCAGCCAAGAAGGGCGGTGGCAGCCCCAGCATTTT. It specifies CASSQEGRWQPQHF.

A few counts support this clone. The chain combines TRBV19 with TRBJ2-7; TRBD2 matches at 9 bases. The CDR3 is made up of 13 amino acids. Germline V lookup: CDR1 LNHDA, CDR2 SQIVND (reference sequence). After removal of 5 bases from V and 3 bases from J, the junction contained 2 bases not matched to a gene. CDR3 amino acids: CASSLAGNYEQYF. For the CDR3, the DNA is TGTGCCAGTAGTCTAGCGGGAAACTACGAGCAGTACTTC.

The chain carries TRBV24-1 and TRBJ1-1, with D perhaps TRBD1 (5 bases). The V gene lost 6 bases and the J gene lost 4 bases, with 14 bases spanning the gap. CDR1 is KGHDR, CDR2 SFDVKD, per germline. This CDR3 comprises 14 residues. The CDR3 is CATSPRGRPTEAFF. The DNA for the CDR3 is TGTGCCACCAGTCCACGGGGCCGACCCACTGAAGCTTTCTTT.

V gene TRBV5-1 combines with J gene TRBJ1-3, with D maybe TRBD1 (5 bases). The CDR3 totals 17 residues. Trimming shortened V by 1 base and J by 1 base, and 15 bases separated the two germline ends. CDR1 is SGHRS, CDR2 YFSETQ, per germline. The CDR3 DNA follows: TGCGCCAGCAGCTTGACCCAGCAGGGACCGTCTGGAAACACCATATATTTT. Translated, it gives CASSLTQQGPSGNTIYF.